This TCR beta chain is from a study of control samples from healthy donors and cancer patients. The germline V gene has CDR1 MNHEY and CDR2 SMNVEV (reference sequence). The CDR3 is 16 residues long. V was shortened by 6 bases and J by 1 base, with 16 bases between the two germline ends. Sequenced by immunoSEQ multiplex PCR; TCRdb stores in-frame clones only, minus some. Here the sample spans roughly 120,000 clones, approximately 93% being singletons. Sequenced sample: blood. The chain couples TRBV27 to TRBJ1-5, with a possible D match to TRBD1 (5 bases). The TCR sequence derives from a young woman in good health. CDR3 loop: CASSGPRVGSNQPQHF. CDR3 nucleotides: TGTGCCAGCAGCGGACCCAGGGTTGGGAGCAATCAGCCCCAGCATTTT.